This is a list of T cell receptor beta chains from one sample in a study of beta chain features in type 1 diabetes. The assay was immunoSEQ multiplex PCR, and TCRdb's table has in-frame clones only and misses some. The repertoire holds about 470,000 clones, with approximately 28% as singletons. Sequenced sample: naive CD4+ T cells from blood. These receptors were obtained from a man younger than 30 in good health. The CDR3 runs from the conserved cysteine through the conserved F or W. The order of the fields is CDR3 length, V gene, CDR3 protein.

CDR3 length: 15; V gene: TRBV4-1; CDR3 protein: CASSQLPGQNNEQFF
CDR3 length: 13; V gene: TRBV7-8; CDR3 protein: CGVGVDRGTEAFF
CDR3 length: 14; V gene: TRBV28; CDR3 protein: CASSLLSSNQPQHF
CDR3 length: 15; V gene: TRBV5-4; CDR3 protein: CASSTPGTGNTEAFF
CDR3 length: 14; V gene: TRBV4-3; CDR3 protein: CASSRTGVSGELFF
CDR3 length: 11; V gene: TRBV29-1; CDR3 protein: CSGRDFYEQYF
CDR3 length: 14; V gene: TRBV7-9; CDR3 protein: CASTSAGLTDTQYF
CDR3 length: 15; V gene: TRBV7-2; CDR3 protein: CASSLEQAYTYGYTF
CDR3 length: 14; V gene: TRBV11-3; CDR3 protein: CASSLGGSYNEQFF
CDR3 length: 10; V gene: TRBV29-1; CDR3 protein: CSVGQETQYF
CDR3 length: 12; V gene: TRBV30; CDR3 protein: CAWSRVNTEAFF
CDR3 length: 20; V gene: TRBV15; CDR3 protein: CATSRIPSWGEAVAKNIQYF
CDR3 length: 11; V gene: TRBV30; CDR3 protein: CAWSITPEQYF
CDR3 length: 17; V gene: TRBV30; CDR3 protein: CASERSRQIPAPYGYTF
CDR3 length: 14; V gene: TRBV18; CDR3 protein: CASSPGPGANVLTF
CDR3 length: 12; V gene: TRBV29-1; CDR3 protein: CSVYLQSYEQYF
CDR3 length: 15; V gene: TRBV9; CDR3 protein: CASSGPTGERNIQYF
CDR3 length: 13; V gene: TRBV14; CDR3 protein: CASSVWTSSAYTF
CDR3 length: 13; V gene: TRBV7-9; CDR3 protein: CASRYHTDNEQFF
CDR3 length: 11; V gene: TRBV20-1; CDR3 protein: CSANLQNEQFF
CDR3 length: 14; V gene: TRBV5-1; CDR3 protein: CASSLDRPSYEQYF
CDR3 length: 16; V gene: TRBV5-1; CDR3 protein: CASSLLGLAAYNEQFF
CDR3 length: 18; V gene: TRBV9; CDR3 protein: CASSVGPSGLQGSYGYTF
CDR3 length: 12; V gene: TRBV6-5; CDR3 protein: CASREYTGELFF
CDR3 length: 15; V gene: TRBV7-8; CDR3 protein: CASSPLGQGNEKLFF
CDR3 length: 14; V gene: TRBV2; CDR3 protein: CASSVFLAGDEQFF
CDR3 length: 15; V gene: TRBV15; CDR3 protein: CATSRDAAGWQPQHF
CDR3 length: 13; V gene: TRBV7-2; CDR3 protein: CASSLQVNQPQHF
CDR3 length: 15; V gene: TRBV30; CDR3 protein: CAWQTPDRGTDTQYF
CDR3 length: 13; V gene: TRBV29-1; CDR3 protein: CSDPTGKSYEQYF
CDR3 length: 14; V gene: TRBV29-1; CDR3 protein: CSGPGLPISTEAFF
CDR3 length: 15; V gene: TRBV11-2; CDR3 protein: CASSSTSGPTGELFF
CDR3 length: 13; V gene: TRBV10-3; CDR3 protein: CAISELEGEKLFF
CDR3 length: 13; V gene: TRBV29-1; CDR3 protein: CSVRDRGYNEQFF
CDR3 length: 17; V gene: TRBV7-8; CDR3 protein: CASSLGTTSVFYNEQFF
CDR3 length: 10; V gene: TRBV30; CDR3 protein: CAWSVKTQYF
CDR3 length: 17; V gene: TRBV9; CDR3 protein: CASSVATSGRGADTQYF
CDR3 length: 12; V gene: TRBV29-1; CDR3 protein: CSVESGTDTQYF
CDR3 length: 11; V gene: TRBV30; CDR3 protein: CVLSGTYEQYF
CDR3 length: 16; V gene: TRBV23-1; CDR3 protein: CASSQSRDTNTGELFF
CDR3 length: 13; V gene: TRBV5-4; CDR3 protein: CASSIRLAGEQFF
CDR3 length: 16; V gene: TRBV7-9; CDR3 protein: CASSPGLADRRYEQFF
CDR3 length: 15; V gene: TRBV4-3; CDR3 protein: CASSQEGRRTDTQYF
CDR3 length: 14; V gene: TRBV25-1; CDR3 protein: CASRTSGTSYEQYF
CDR3 length: 11; V gene: TRBV30; CDR3 protein: CAWSVGYEQYF
CDR3 length: 17; V gene: TRBV9; CDR3 protein: CASSFPAGTSDYNEQFF
CDR3 length: 14; V gene: TRBV28; CDR3 protein: CASSSAQSTGELFF
CDR3 length: 16; V gene: TRBV7-2; CDR3 protein: CASSLVGLAGGPKQFF
CDR3 length: 13; V gene: TRBV6-5; CDR3 protein: CASSTREAYEQYF
CDR3 length: 13; V gene: TRBV29-1; CDR3 protein: CSVGVGGNTEAFF
CDR3 length: 13; V gene: TRBV6-5; CDR3 protein: CASSPGTGETQYF
CDR3 length: 15; V gene: TRBV28; CDR3 protein: CASSLWTGGSLEQYF
CDR3 length: 14; V gene: TRBV5-1; CDR3 protein: CASSFGGTTDTQYF
CDR3 length: 13; V gene: TRBV2; CDR3 protein: CASKASSYNEQLF
CDR3 length: 12; V gene: TRBV25-1; CDR3 protein: CASTEGSYEQYF
CDR3 length: 11; V gene: TRBV30; CDR3 protein: CAWSVTDEQYF
CDR3 length: 14; V gene: TRBV29-1; CDR3 protein: CSVRTSGSSYEQYF
CDR3 length: 11; V gene: TRBV28; CDR3 protein: CASSLNYGYTF
CDR3 length: 10; V gene: TRBV12-5; CDR3 protein: CASLNGEQFF
CDR3 length: 16; V gene: TRBV10-3; CDR3 protein: CAISESEGSYNSPLHF